Sequencing of this T cell receptor (beta chain) was carried out in a study of shared clonotypes between healthy human individuals. Study overall: Donors consisted of two women and a few men between 18 and 49.

With respect to this clone: Its antigen is not known.

V was trimmed by 4 bases and J by 0 bases, leaving 9 bases between them. The CDR3 length is 14 residues. Germline lookup yields CDR1 GTSNPN and CDR2 SVGIG (reference sequence). Produced via immunoSEQ multiplex PCR; TCRdb's table is partial and in-frame only. The sample gives around 500,000 clones, less than 80% of which show up once; around 13% is in the top ten. Healthy HIV-negative adults without recent acute infections or vaccinations served as donors. Points from the study as a whole: Exclusively blood specimens were collected; tissue repertoires likely differ.

The receptor was derived from a woman aged 40 to 55 in good health. Some clones in this sample may be carry-over from other donors' samples. The sequenced sample consisted of PBMCs. The genes are TRBV30 and TRBJ2-2, with D unresolved. This CDR3 is CAWTRHANTGELFF. Written as DNA, the CDR3 is TGTGCCTGGACCAGGCACGCGAACACCGGGGAGCTGTTTTTT.